A selection of T cell receptor beta chains follows, all from one sample in a study of cytomegalovirus exposure and HLA in healthy donors. TCRdb's table, derived via immunoSEQ multiplex PCR, lists solely in-frame clones and lacks some. The sample has about 120,000 clones; roughly 70% are singletons. The sequencing input was PBMCs. The receptors derive from a woman aged 40 to 55 in good health and CMV-seropositive. Both conserved end residues are part of each CDR3. A D gene is named only where the DNA matches it firmly. Size is omitted from some rows. Given values are once, few, many or a class for expanded clones.

size: few
J: TRBJ2-2
D: TRBD2
V: TRBV9
DNA: TGTGCCAGCAGCGTAGGAATGGAGGGACTAGCGGGCTCCGGGGAGCTGTTTTTT
CDR3: CASSVGMEGLAGSGELFF

size: NA
J: TRBJ2-3
D: NA
V: TRBV5-1
DNA: TGCGCCAGCAGCTTGGTTCGGCTCGGAGTCCCCAGCAACACGCAGTATTTT
CDR3: CASSLVRLGVPSNTQYF

size: NA
J: TRBJ1-2
D: TRBD1
V: TRBV27
DNA: TGTGCCAGCAGTGGTCGGACAGGACCTAACTATGGCTACACCTTC
CDR3: CASSGRTGPNYGYTF

size: few
J: TRBJ1-2
D: NA
V: TRBV7-2
DNA: TGTGCCAGCAGCCCGGACAGAAACTATGGCTACACCTTC
CDR3: CASSPDRNYGYTF

size: few
J: TRBJ2-7
D: TRBD1
V: TRBV7-3
DNA: TGTGCCAGCAGCGATATCGGACAGGGGCTCTACGAGCAGTACTTC
CDR3: CASSDIGQGLYEQYF

size: NA
J: TRBJ2-3
D: NA
V: TRBV7-3
DNA: TGTGCCAGCAGCCCTAACGGGGGTCTCAGCACAGATACGCAGTATTTT
CDR3: CASSPNGGLSTDTQYF

size: NA
J: TRBJ2-7
D: TRBD2
V: TRBV5-6
DNA: TGTGCCAGCAGCCTAGGACTAGCGGGAGGCCATACCTACGAGCAGTACTTC
CDR3: CASSLGLAGGHTYEQYF

size: NA
J: TRBJ1-4
D: NA
V: TRBV7-7
DNA: TGTGCCAGCAGCTTAGCGGCTGAGGACAGAGAAAATGAAAAACTGTTTTTT
CDR3: CASSLAAEDRENEKLFF

size: NA
J: TRBJ2-1
D: NA
V: TRBV6-6
DNA: TGTGCCAGCAGTCCCCTACTAGAGCAGTTCTTC
CDR3: CASSPLLEQFF

size: NA
J: TRBJ2-2
D: NA
V: TRBV11-3
DNA: TGTGCCAGCAGCCAGATGGGGGGGCGCGCCGCGAACACCGGGGAGCTGTTTTTT
CDR3: CASSQMGGRAANTGELFF

size: few
J: TRBJ2-4
D: TRBD2
V: TRBV5-1
DNA: TGCGCCAGCAGCCCCGCTGGCCTAGCGGGGGGAAACATTCAGTACTTC
CDR3: CASSPAGLAGGNIQYF

size: NA
J: TRBJ1-2
D: NA
V: TRBV28
DNA: TGTGCCAGCAGTCTCTTCGGGGGGCTTGGCTATGGCTACACCTTC
CDR3: CASSLFGGLGYGYTF

size: NA
J: TRBJ2-1
D: NA
V: TRBV6-4
DNA: TGTGCCAGCAGTGACAAAGCGGGCTCCTACAATGAGCAGTTCTTC
CDR3: CASSDKAGSYNEQFF

size: NA
J: TRBJ1-2
D: NA
V: TRBV5-1
DNA: TGCGCCAGCAGCTTGGAGAACCCAGCTAACTATGGCTACACCTTC
CDR3: CASSLENPANYGYTF

size: few
J: TRBJ2-5
D: NA
V: TRBV14
DNA: TGTGCCAGCAGCCCGGTCCTGGAGGAGACCCAGTACTTC
CDR3: CASSPVLEETQYF

size: NA
J: TRBJ2-7
D: NA
V: TRBV5-1
DNA: TGCGCCAGCAGTAGCTCCTACGAGCAGTACTTC
CDR3: CASSSSYEQYF

size: NA
J: TRBJ2-5
D: TRBD2
V: TRBV15
DNA: TGTGCCACCAGCAGAGTCTTGACGGGAGGGGGAGGAGAGACCCAGTACTTC
CDR3: CATSRVLTGGGGETQYF